The 14 T cell receptor beta chains presented below share a single source sample, sequenced in a study of regulatory T cells in long-lasting Graves disease. Stated time point: persistent/refractory GD, antithyroid drugs over 5 years with positive TRAb. From RNA extracted from PBMCs, the TCR library was made. Relying on iRepertoire HTBI primers and Arm-PCR of CDR3 regions, the team built TCR beta libraries. TCRdb reanalysed the multiplex PCR reads using MiXCR and keeps one entry per CDR3 protein. This sample has 360,000 or so distinct CDR3 sequences, with less than 30% found just once. The sequences come from peripheral blood mononuclear cells (PBMCs), collected when the disease was refractory, from a patient treated with antithyroid drugs. Every receptor here comes from a woman aged 35 to 49 with Graves disease.

CDR3 sequence reads: CASKERAAGGANVLTF. CDR3 nucleotides: TGTGCCAGTAAGGAGAGGGCCGCTGGTGGGGCCAACGTCCTGACTTTC. The V and J genes are TRBV19 and TRBJ2-6; weak D call: TRBD2 (5 bases). The V end was cut by 7 bases, the J end by 3 bases, with 16 bases between. Germline-derived CDR1 and CDR2 are LNHDA and SQIVND (reference sequence). The CDR3 consists of 16 residues.

V and J are TRBV4-1 and TRBJ1-2; unclear D gene. The CDR3 consists of 13 residues. Germline CDR1 MGHRA, CDR2 YSYEKL. Trimming shortened V by 0 bases and J by 8 bases, and 10 bases separated the two germline ends. This chain's CDR3 is CASSQDGLSGYTF. Written as DNA, the CDR3 is TGCGCCAGCAGCCAAGACGGCTTGTCCGGCTACACCTTC.

This clonotype occurred many times. The V gene is TRBV6-5, the J gene TRBJ2-5, with D possibly being TRBD2 (5 bases). Germline V gene data show CDR1 as MNHEY and CDR2 as SVGAGI. V lost 3 bases to trimming and J lost 5 bases, with 19 bases between them. This CDR3 has 16 residues. CDR3 nucleotides: TGTGCCAGCAGTTATAATTTAGGCGGGCTGGGGGAGACCCAGTACTTC. Residues: CASSYNLGGLGETQYF.

This clonotype was counted between two and nine times. The chain carries TRBV2 and TRBJ2-1; a possible D gene is TRBD2 (7 bases). Germline-derived CDR1 and CDR2 are SNHLY and FYNNEI. This CDR3 comprises 14 residues. Trimming removed 6 bases from V and 2 bases from J, with 11 bases in between. This CDR3 is CASRGGGAYNEQFF. CDR3 nucleotide sequence: TGTGCCAGCAGGGGGGGGGGCGCCTACAATGAGCAGTTCTTC. The complete variable domain, with remaining parts taken from reference TRBV2 and TRBJ2-1, reads EPEVTQTPSHQVTQMGQEVILRCVPISNHLYFYWYRQILGQKVEFLVSFYNNEISEKSEIFDDQFSVERPDGSNFTLKIRSTKLEDSAMYFCASRGGGAYNEQFFGPGTRLTVL.

This clonotype was counted a few times. The chain uses TRBV9 and TRBJ2-7; D remains unclear. Germline V gene lookup returns CDR1 SGDLS and CDR2 YYNGEE. V lost 0 bases, J lost 4 bases, and 14 bases lay in between. The length of the CDR3 is 15 residues. As DNA, the CDR3 is TGTGCCAGCAGCGTAGAAAGGGCGTCGATATACGAGCAGTACTTC. Translated: CASSVERASIYEQYF. Together with reference TRBV9 and TRBJ2-7, the CDR3 gives the full variable domain: DSGVTQTPKHLITATGQRVTLRCSPRSGDLSVYWYQQSLDQGLQFLIQYYNGEERAKGNILERFSAQQFPDLHSELNLSSLELGDSALYFCASSVERASIYEQYFGPGTRLTVT.

This clonotype was picked up many times. V and J are TRBV10-3 and TRBJ2-7, with D possibly being TRBD2 (6 bases). The CDR3 has 13 residues. Germline CDR1 reads ENHRY; CDR2 reads SYGVKD. The germline V and J ends were trimmed by 6 bases and 7 bases, with 16 bases remaining between them. The CDR3 sequence is CAISWASETEQYF. The CDR3 region has the DNA TGTGCCATCAGCTGGGCTAGCGAGACTGAGCAGTACTTC.

This clonotype has more than one count but fewer than ten. The chain links TRBV7-2 to TRBJ2-2; a possible D gene is TRBD2 (5 bases). V was trimmed by 2 bases and J by 4 bases, leaving 11 bases between them. Germline values: CDR1 SGHTA, CDR2 FQGNSA. The CDR3 is made up of 15 amino acids. The chain's CDR3 is CASSLFSGSTGELFF. In DNA, the CDR3 is TGTGCCAGCAGCTTATTTTCGGGAAGCACCGGGGAGCTGTTTTTT.

This rearrangement joins TRBV6-5 to TRBJ2-5, with D possibly matching TRBD2 (6 bases). The CDR3 is 17 amino acids. Germline V gene lookup returns CDR1 MNHEY and CDR2 SVGAGI. Trimming pared 1 base from V and 3 bases from J, leaving 18 bases between. CDR3 nucleotide sequence: TGTGCCAGCAGTTACTACGGAGGGACCGGGACCAAAGAGACCCAGTACTTC. It codes for CASSYYGGTGTKETQYF.

This clonotype was observed a handful of times. The genes are TRBV10-1 and TRBJ1-5; D is unclear. The germline CDR1 and CDR2 sequences are WNHNN and SYGVQD (reference sequence). This CDR3 contains 12 residues. Trimming removed 6 bases at V and 7 bases at J, with 10 bases between. The CDR3 is CASSNSLQPQHF. CDR3 nucleotide sequence: TGCGCCAGCAGCAACAGTCTGCAGCCCCAGCATTTT.

The chain links TRBV28 to TRBJ2-4; D ambiguous. The CDR3 spans 16 residues. Germline-derived CDR1 and CDR2 are MDHEN and SYDVKM. The V end was cut by 5 bases, the J end by 0 bases, with 14 bases between. CDR3 protein: CASSSLTVLAKNIQYF. For the CDR3, the DNA is TGTGCCAGCAGTAGTTTAACGGTGTTAGCCAAAAACATTCAGTACTTC.

This clonotype was seen at least ten times. V usage is TRBV6-2 or TRBV6-3 and J usage is TRBJ2-7; D unclear. This CDR3 is 15 amino acids long. Germline CDR1 and CDR2: MNHEY and SVGEGT. V was cut by 2 bases and J by 2 bases, with 13 bases left in between. Written as DNA, the CDR3 is TGTGCCAGCAGTTACATGACTCCACCTACCTACGAGCAGTACTTC. Translation gives CASSYMTPPTYEQYF.

For this clonotype: No conserved phenylalanine or tryptophan is present at the end of the CDR3, so a read error is the likely explanation. No DNA is shown, since the ends of the CDR3 on it are uncertain; the CDR3 is the one TCRdb lists. The genes are TRBV14 and TRBJ2-7; TRBD2, the D gene given by the table, was not confirmed from the DNA. The CDR3 has 13 residues if both end residues are counted. The germline gives CDR1 SGHDN, CDR2 FVKESK. CDR3 residues: CASSQDGLLRSYC.

The J gene is TRBJ1-1, the V gene TRBV11-1, with 9 positions matching TRBD1. Trimming took 5 bases from V and 1 from J; bases not matched to a gene: 11. Germline V gives CDR1 SGHAT, CDR2 FQDESV (reference sequence). This CDR3 has 17 amino acids. The CDR3 loop reads CASSPRIGQGRNTEAFF. CDR3 coding DNA: TGTGCCAGCAGCCCCCGCATCGGACAGGGGCGGAACACTGAAGCTTTCTTT.

This clonotype was detected a few times. The chain has TRBV5-1 and TRBJ2-7, with 9 nucleotides matching TRBD2. With 0 bases clipped from V and 4 bases from J, the junction kept 8 bases outside the gene matches. CDR3 length: 16 amino acids. Germline values: CDR1 SGHRS, CDR2 YFSETQ. CDR3 sequence reads: CASSLVPAGGVYEQYF. As DNA, the CDR3 is TGCGCCAGCAGCTTGGTGCCAGCGGGAGGTGTATACGAGCAGTACTTC.